These 23 T cell receptor beta chains originate from one sample sequenced in a study of Ad26.COV2.S vaccination and SARS-CoV-2 variants. TCRdb's copy holds only in-frame clones and misses some; the assay was immunoSEQ multiplex PCR. Among approximately 150,000 clones listed, about nine tenths were seen once. The sample here was peripheral blood, taken after recovery from COVID-19. Receptor source: a human donor who had recovered from COVID-19.

V usage is TRBV19 and J usage is TRBJ1-2; a weak D match, TRBD1 (5 bases). The CDR3 has 15 residues. Germline CDR1 LNHDA, CDR2 SQIVND (reference sequence). The ends were cut back, 0 bases at V and 5 bases at J, with 13 bases in the middle. The CDR3 DNA reads as TGTGCCAGTAGTATAGATACCCGGACACCATATGGCTACACCTTC. It codes for CASSIDTRTPYGYTF.

In this sample, this clone turned up once. The chain employs TRBV11-2 and TRBJ1-6, with no clear D. The CDR3 length is 14 residues. Trimming took off 1 base at V and 10 bases at J, with 11 bases between the two ends. From germline, CDR1 is SGHAT and CDR2 FQNNGV. The CDR3 DNA sequence: TGTGCCAGCAGCTTAGGGCTGTTCGAATCACCCCTCCACTTT. Its translation is CASSLGLFESPLHF.

The genes are TRBV19 and TRBJ2-7; the D gene could be TRBD1 or TRBD2 (5 bases each). The V gene lost 3 bases and the J gene lost 6 bases, with 12 bases spanning the gap. Germline V gene sequence: CDR1 LNHDA, CDR2 SQIVND (reference sequence). This CDR3 is 13 amino acids long. CDR3 protein: CASSIGATGEQYF. DNA for the CDR3: TGTGCCAGTAGTATCGGGGCCACCGGCGAGCAGTACTTC. Based on the CDR3 plus reference TRBV19 and TRBJ2-7, the full variable domain is DGGITQSPKYLFRKEGQNVTLSCEQNLNHDAMYWYRQDPGQGLRLIYYSQIVNDFQKGDIAEGYSVSREKKESFPLTVTSAQKNPTAFYLCASSIGATGEQYFGPGTRLTVT.

There are a few counts of this clone. The rearrangement uses TRBV5-1 and TRBJ2-1, with TRBD1 matching over 11 bases. Germline CDR1 reads SGHRS; CDR2 reads YFSETQ. V shed 4 bases, J shed 9 bases, and the junction held 9 bases outside the gene matches. The CDR3 runs 15 residues. CDR3 bases: TGCGCCAGCAGCGAGGGACAGGGGGATCGGGGTGAGCAGTTCTTC. Translation gives CASSEGQGDRGEQFF.

This chain uses TRBV2 with TRBJ2-7; 7 bases are a match to TRBD1. This CDR3 is 13 amino acids long. Trimming at V came to 3 bases and at J to 4 bases, leaving 3 bases not matched to a gene. Per the germline V gene, CDR1 is SNHLY and CDR2 is FYNNEI. The CDR3 DNA reads TGTGCCAGCAGTGATAACAGGGGATACGAGCAGTACTTC. This encodes CASSDNRGYEQYF.

This chain links TRBV5-8 with TRBJ1-5; D ambiguous. Trimming removed 0 bases from V and 7 bases from J, with 2 bases in between. The germline V gene encodes CDR1 SGHTS and CDR2 YDEGEE. The CDR3 sequence is 11 residues long. CDR3 amino acids: CASSLGQPQHF. The CDR3 DNA sequence: TGTGCCAGCAGCTTGGGACAGCCCCAGCATTTT.

The chain couples TRBV30 to TRBJ1-1; D gene uncertain. V gave up 0 bases and J gave up 3 bases, with 17 bases separating them. Germline CDR1 and CDR2: GTSNPN and SVGIG (reference sequence). The CDR3 runs to 16 residues. The CDR3 nucleotides read TGTGCCTGGAGTGTACGGGCCACCCCGTGGGACACTGAAGCTTTCTTT. It encodes CAWSVRATPWDTEAFF.

The chain employs TRBV6-2 or TRBV6-3 and TRBJ2-3, with 7 bases fitting TRBD1. V shed 4 bases, J shed 3 bases, and the junction held 10 bases outside the gene matches. The CDR3 length is 16 residues. The germline V gene has CDR1 MNHEY and CDR2 SVGEGT. The CDR3 sequence is CASSSGQEEDTDTQYF. CDR3 in DNA: TGTGCCAGCAGTTCCGGACAGGAGGAGGATACAGATACGCAGTATTTT.

This chain uses TRBV27 with TRBJ2-7; TRBD2 matches at 7 bases. CDR3 size: 15 residues. With 3 bases clipped from V and 1 base from J, the junction kept 6 bases outside the gene matches. Germline CDR1 reads MNHEY; CDR2 reads SMNVEV (reference sequence). The CDR3 coding sequence is TGTGCCAGCAGTTTCCGATCGGGACTATCCTACGAGCAGTACTTC. Its translation is CASSFRSGLSYEQYF.

The J gene is TRBJ2-1, the V gene TRBV5-6, with TRBD2 matching over 16 bases. Trimming cost V 4 bases and J 7 bases; bases outside gene matches: 8. CDR3 size: 17 residues. Germline values: CDR1 SGHDT, CDR2 YYEEEE. The CDR3 DNA sequence: TGTGCCAGCAGCGCGGCCGGGACTAGCGGGGGGGATAATGAGCAGTTCTTC. Its protein product is CASSAAGTSGGDNEQFF.

The genes are TRBV28 and TRBJ1-1; D not resolved. Germline V gene sequence: CDR1 MDHEN, CDR2 SYDVKM. The CDR3 consists of 13 residues. Trimming took off 8 bases at V and 8 bases at J, with 18 bases between the two ends. The CDR3: CASGEGGSLEAFF. The CDR3 coding sequence is TGTGCCAGCGGGGAAGGAGGGTCACTAGAAGCTTTCTTT.

V gene TRBV7-2 combines with J gene TRBJ2-5; D not certain. With 2 bases removed from V and 2 bases from J, the gap between germline ends came to 6 bases. The CDR3 has 13 residues. Germline CDR1 and CDR2: SGHTA and FQGNSA. This chain's CDR3 is CASSLYLQETQYF. Written as DNA, the CDR3 is TGTGCCAGCAGCTTATACCTACAAGAGACCCAGTACTTC. The full variable domain, with the rest looked up from reference TRBV7-2 and TRBJ2-5, is GAGVSQSPSNKVTEKGKDVELRCDPISGHTALYWYRQSLGQGLEFLIYFQGNSAPDKSGLPSDRFSAERTGGSVSTLTIQRTQQEDSAVYLCASSLYLQETQYFGPGTRLLVL.

The genes are TRBV12-3 or TRBV12-4 and TRBJ2-3; D is uncertain. Trimming removed 6 bases at V and 3 bases at J, with 4 bases between. The CDR3 has 11 amino acids. CDR3 DNA sequence: TGTGCCAGCAGCATTACAGATACGCAGTATTTT. Translated, it gives CASSITDTQYF.

V is TRBV10-3 and J is TRBJ1-2; possible D gene TRBD1, 6 bases. Trimming cost V 1 base and J 4 bases, with 10 bases left between them. The V gene's germline CDR1 is ENHRY and CDR2 SYGVKD. This CDR3 is built from 14 residues. CDR3 residues: CAISEWGARYGYTF. For the CDR3, the DNA is TGTGCCATCAGTGAGTGGGGGGCCCGCTATGGCTACACCTTC.

The V gene is TRBV29-1, the J gene TRBJ2-7, with TRBD2 matching 14 bases. V gave up 8 bases and J gave up 3 bases; unmatched junction bases: 3. Germline assignment: CDR1 SQVTM and CDR2 ANQGSEA. CDR3 length equals 13 residues. In DNA form, the CDR3 reads TGCAGCCTGGGACTAGCGGGGGTCTACGAGCAGTACTTC. Its translation: CSLGLAGVYEQYF.

The V and J genes are TRBV30 and TRBJ1-1; the D gene is possibly TRBD1 (5 bases). V lost 0 bases and J lost 1, with 9 bases in between. The CDR3 loop spans 14 amino acids. Germline V lookup: CDR1 GTSNPN, CDR2 SVGIG (reference sequence). The CDR3 DNA sequence: TGTGCCTGGAGTGTACTTACAGGGAACACTGAAGCTTTCTTT. Protein: CAWSVLTGNTEAFF.

The CDR3 region is CASSLAKGEGEHGYTF. The CDR3 bases are TGCGCCAGCAGCTTGGCCAAGGGGGAAGGGGAACATGGCTACACCTTC. The V call is TRBV5-1, the J call TRBJ1-2, with a tentative D call TRBD1 (6 bases). This CDR3 is built from 16 residues. V was pared by 0 bases and J by 6 bases, with 18 bases between. From germline, CDR1 is SGHRS and CDR2 YFSETQ.

This clone came up once. CDR3 region: CASSTQGGFYGYTF. The CDR3 bases are TGTGCCAGTAGTACGCAGGGGGGATTCTATGGCTACACCTTC. V usage is TRBV19 and J usage is TRBJ1-2; 7 positions match TRBD1. With 4 bases clipped from V and 4 bases from J, the junction kept 6 bases outside the gene matches. CDR3 length: 14 amino acids. The germline gives CDR1 LNHDA, CDR2 SQIVND (reference sequence).

The chain joins TRBV4-1 to TRBJ2-3; no clear D. The germline CDR1 and CDR2 sequences are MGHRA and YSYEKL. The CDR3 loop spans 16 amino acids. Trimming stripped 0 bases from V and 0 bases from J, with 10 bases between. CDR3 region: CASSQDGPPSTDTQYF. CDR3 in DNA: TGCGCCAGCAGCCAAGATGGTCCCCCTAGCACAGATACGCAGTATTTT.

The CDR3 bases are TGTGCCAGCAGTTCAGCGGCGGTGGGCTATGGCTACACCTTC. As protein: CASSSAAVGYGYTF. V gene TRBV6-6 combines with J gene TRBJ1-2, with D uncertain. The ends were cut back, 4 bases at V and 4 bases at J, with 13 bases in the middle. CDR3 size: 14 residues. Germline loops: CDR1 MNHNY, CDR2 SVGAGI (reference sequence).

The chain joins TRBV25-1 to TRBJ1-4; 9 bases are shared with TRBD1. The J segment lost 7 bases and the V segment lost 4 bases, leaving 4 bases of the junction unmatched. In germline, CDR1 is MGHDK, CDR2 SYGVNS. The CDR3 length is 14 residues. The chain's CDR3 is CASSVGTGLEKLFF. The CDR3 nucleotides are TGTGCCAGCAGTGTCGGGACAGGGCTTGAAAAACTGTTTTTT.

The chain combines TRBV30 with TRBJ1-1, with D unresolved. This CDR3 is 13 amino acids long. From germline, CDR1 is GTSNPN and CDR2 SVGIG (reference sequence). V was clipped by 4 bases and J by 4 bases, with 13 bases between them. The CDR3 nucleotides read TGTGCCTGGATTGACGGATCAGGCACTGAAGCTTTCTTT. It yields the protein CAWIDGSGTEAFF.

This chain uses TRBV10-3 with TRBJ1-5, with D tentatively TRBD1 (5 bases). V was cut by 10 bases and J by 10 bases, with 29 bases left in between. The CDR3 is 16 residues long. The germline V gene encodes CDR1 ENHRY and CDR2 SYGVKD. The CDR3: CATWDAEARTLKPQHF. The CDR3 bases are TGTGCCACTTGGGACGCAGAGGCACGTACGTTGAAACCCCAGCATTTT.